The 26 T cell receptor beta chains reported below all come from one sample, sequenced in a study of OX40 agonist ivuxolimab in advanced cancers. TCRdb keeps only in-frame clones here, not all; method: immunoSEQ multiplex PCR. The sample has some 39,000 clones; 79% are singletons. The sequencing here drew on CD4+ or CD8+ T cells sorted from blood, taken in a trial of the OX40 agonist ivuxolimab. The receptors here all came from an adult with an advanced solid tumor such as melanoma, head and neck, liver or kidney cancer.

This clone was recorded only once. The chain carries TRBV19 and TRBJ2-3; D may be TRBD2 (6 bases). Trimming stripped 5 bases from V and 4 bases from J, with 16 bases between. Germline-derived CDR1 and CDR2 are LNHDA and SQIVND (reference sequence). The CDR3 is 15 residues long. The CDR3 nucleotides read TGTGCCAGTAGTGAGGGGTGGAGGGACCCAGATACGCAGTATTTT. It is translated as CASSEGWRDPDTQYF.

The V gene is TRBV27, the J gene TRBJ1-1; no definite D call. There are 13 residues in the CDR3. Germline-derived CDR1 and CDR2 are MNHEY and SMNVEV (reference sequence). The V end was cut by 2 bases, the J end by 1 base, with 5 bases between. The CDR3 here is CASSLGENTEAFF. DNA for the CDR3: TGTGCCAGCAGTTTAGGAGAGAACACTGAAGCTTTCTTT.

The chain links TRBV6-1 to TRBJ1-4; 8 bases agree with TRBD1. CDR1 is MNHNS, CDR2 SASEGT, per germline. CDR3 length equals 15 residues. The junction had 10 bases not matched to a gene; V was cut back by 6 bases and J by 7 bases. The CDR3 sequence is CASSDEAGGFEKLFF. The CDR3, as DNA: TGTGCCAGCAGCGACGAGGCAGGGGGCTTTGAAAAACTGTTTTTT.

The chain recombines TRBV7-6 with TRBJ1-3, with D uncertain. The CDR3 sequence is 14 residues long. Germline CDR1 is SGHVS and CDR2 is FNYEAQ. With 5 bases removed from V and 0 bases from J, the gap between germline ends came to 8 bases. The CDR3 nucleotides read TGTGCCAGCAGCGCCAGGTACTCTGGAAACACCATATATTTT. Translated, it gives CASSARYSGNTIYF. Full variable domain (outside the CDR3, taken from reference TRBV7-6 and TRBJ1-3): GAGVSQSPRYKVTKRGQDVALRCDPISGHVSLYWYRQALGQGPEFLTYFNYEAQQDKSGLPNDRFSAERPEGSISTLTIQRTEQRDSAMYRCASSARYSGNTIYFGEGSWLTVV.

The gene calls are TRBV4-1 and TRBJ1-1; D is ambiguous. Germline V CDR1 and CDR2: MGHRA, YSYEKL. The CDR3 has 14 amino acids. Trimming took off 2 bases at V and 5 bases at J, with 12 bases between the two ends. CDR3 DNA sequence: TGCGCCAGCAGCCAACTGTTATTGGGAACTGAAGCTTTCTTT. It encodes CASSQLLLGTEAFF.

The V call is TRBV19, the J call TRBJ2-5; no clear D gene. The germline gives CDR1 LNHDA, CDR2 SQIVND (reference sequence). CDR3 length: 14 amino acids. Between the trimmed V and J ends, which lost 7 bases and 2 bases, there was a span of 14 bases. CDR3 DNA sequence: TGTGCCAGTAAAACCAGCCACGGGCAAGAGACCCAGTACTTC. Translation: CASKTSHGQETQYF.

This clone was detected only a few times. This sequence joins TRBV6-6 and TRBJ2-5; 10 positions agree with TRBD2. Germline-derived CDR1 and CDR2 are MNHNY and SVGAGI (reference sequence). V shed 6 bases and J 2 bases; nucleotides not matched to a gene: 3. This CDR3 is 14 amino acids long. CDR3 bases: TGTGCCAGCAGAGCACTAGCGGGGCAAGAGACCCAGTACTTC. Its protein product is CASRALAGQETQYF.

The V gene is TRBV11-3, the J gene TRBJ2-2; TRBD1 matches at 7 bases. The CDR3 contains 17 residues. Germline V gene sequence: CDR1 SGHNT, CDR2 YENEEA. The junction had 6 bases not matched to a gene; V was cut back by 1 base and J by 1 base. CDR3 in amino acids: CASSLGFRQGNTGELFF. Written as DNA, the CDR3 is TGTGCCAGCAGCTTAGGTTTTCGACAGGGGAACACCGGGGAGCTGTTTTTT.

This clone was picked up one time. The chain combines TRBV5-1 with TRBJ1-1; no definite D call. CDR1 and CDR2 from the germline V gene are SGHRS and YFSETQ. Trimming removed 0 bases from V and 2 bases from J, with 5 bases in between. The CDR3 is 13 residues long. The CDR3: CASSLEGNTEAFF. CDR3 coding DNA: TGCGCCAGCAGCTTGGAGGGAAACACTGAAGCTTTCTTT. The full variable domain, with the rest looked up from reference TRBV5-1 and TRBJ1-1, is KAGVTQTPRYLIKTRGQQVTLSCSPISGHRSVSWYQQTPGQGLQFLFEYFSETQRNKGNFPGRFSGRQFSNSRSEMNVSTLELGDSALYLCASSLEGNTEAFFGQGTRLTVV.

The chain links TRBV2 to TRBJ2-5; 8 bases align to TRBD1. The last part of the DNA fits TRBJ2-7 better; the J call may be wrong. CDR3 length equals 12 residues. Germline V gives CDR1 SNHLY, CDR2 FYNNEI. In nucleotides, the CDR3 is TGTGCCAGCACAGGGGGCGGGTACGAGCAGTACTTC. Its protein product is CASTGGGYEQYF.

The chain carries TRBV4-1 and TRBJ1-1; 8 bases are shared with TRBD1. J lost 4 bases, V lost 4 bases, and 8 bases had no gene match. This CDR3 contains 15 residues. Germline V lookup: CDR1 MGHRA, CDR2 YSYEKL. The CDR3 protein is CASSLSGGISTEAFF. The DNA for the CDR3 is TGCGCCAGCAGCCTTTCAGGGGGCATAAGCACTGAAGCTTTCTTT.

The V gene is TRBV29-1, the J gene TRBJ2-3, with 7 nucleotides matching TRBD2. With V trimmed by 3 bases and J by 0 bases, 3 bases remained unmatched. CDR1 and CDR2 (germline): SQVTM, ANQGSEA. This CDR3 contains 14 residues. The CDR3 protein is CSVEASGSTDTQYF. CDR3 nucleotides: TGCAGCGTTGAGGCTAGCGGAAGCACAGATACGCAGTATTTT.

The chain carries TRBV5-6 and TRBJ2-2, with 10 positions matching TRBD1. The length of the CDR3 is 16 residues. Germline V CDR1 and CDR2: SGHDT, YYEEEE. With V trimmed by 4 bases and J by 0 bases, 3 bases remained unmatched. CDR3 protein: CASSLDRGPNTGELFF. CDR3 sequence (DNA): TGTGCCAGCAGCCTTGACAGGGGGCCGAACACCGGGGAGCTGTTTTTT. The whole variable domain, remainder taken from reference TRBV5-6 and TRBJ2-2, is DAGVTQSPTHLIKTRGQQVTLRCSPKSGHDTVSWYQQALGQGPQFIFQYYEEEERQRGNFPDRFSGHQFPNYSSELNVNALLLGDSALYLCASSLDRGPNTGELFFGEGSRLTVL.

The chain recombines TRBV2 with TRBJ1-1; the D is unclear. V lost 5 bases and J lost 5, with 6 bases in between. The CDR3 has 11 residues. Looked up from germline, CDR1 is SNHLY and CDR2 is FYNNEI. CDR3 residues: CASSSNTEAFF. CDR3 DNA sequence: TGTGCCAGCAGTTCCAATACTGAAGCTTTCTTT.

V usage is TRBV6-5 and J usage is TRBJ2-2; D might be TRBD1 (6 bases). This CDR3 region has 16 residues. Trimming stripped 2 bases from V and 6 bases from J, with 16 bases between. Germline CDR1 reads MNHEY; CDR2 reads SVGAGI. The CDR3 spells CASSYPNSGAAGELFF. Here the CDR3 DNA reads TGTGCCAGCAGTTACCCTAACTCAGGGGCGGCCGGGGAGCTGTTTTTT.

This clone came up a few times. The chain joins TRBV6-5 to TRBJ2-7; 10 bases map to TRBD2. V lost 5 bases, J lost 2 bases, and 6 bases stayed unmatched. This CDR3 region has 15 residues. CDR1 is MNHEY, CDR2 SVGAGI, per germline. CDR3 sequence reads: CASSPTTSGAYEQYF. CDR3 coding DNA: TGTGCCAGCAGTCCGACTACTAGCGGGGCCTACGAGCAGTACTTC.

This rearrangement joins TRBV7-2 to TRBJ1-1, with a possible D match to TRBD1 (5 bases). Looked up from germline, CDR1 is SGHTA and CDR2 is FQGNSA. The CDR3 covers 13 residues. The V gene lost 3 bases and the J gene lost 3 bases, with 8 bases spanning the gap. The CDR3 nucleotides are TGTGCCAGCAGCTTTATGGGGGACACTGAAGCTTTCTTT. This encodes CASSFMGDTEAFF.

This chain links TRBV30 with TRBJ2-3; D possibly corresponds to TRBD1 (5 bases). The CDR3 totals 12 residues. Germline V gene lookup returns CDR1 GTSNPN and CDR2 SVGIG (reference sequence). The V end lost 5 bases, the J end lost 9 bases, and 15 bases lay between the germline ends. CDR3 in DNA: TGTGCCTGGTCCGTGGAGCCAGGGACGCAGTATTTT. It is translated as CAWSVEPGTQYF.

The chain links TRBV30 to TRBJ2-3; 12 bases are shared with TRBD2. Germline V lookup: CDR1 GTSNPN, CDR2 SVGIG (reference sequence). This CDR3 contains 13 residues. CDR3 sequence: CATSGGSTDTQYF. The CDR3 nucleotides read TGTGCTACTAGCGGGGGGTCCACAGATACGCAGTATTTT.

V and J are TRBV10-3 and TRBJ2-7; 11 nucleotides match TRBD2. Germline CDR1 ENHRY, CDR2 SYGVKD. The CDR3 is made up of 15 amino acids. V dropped 6 bases and J dropped 3; count of bases not matched to a gene: 7. CDR3 residues: CAIRDSGGDYYEQYF. The CDR3 DNA follows: TGTGCCATCAGGGATAGCGGGGGGGATTACTACGAGCAGTACTTC.

There are a few counts of this clone. The V gene is TRBV28, the J gene TRBJ2-1; maybe TRBD1 (5 bases). The CDR3 sequence is 14 residues long. Germline values: CDR1 MDHEN, CDR2 SYDVKM. V was shortened by 5 bases and J by 2 bases, with 10 bases between the two germline ends. CDR3 amino acids: CASSTQGAYNEQFF. As DNA, the CDR3 is TGTGCCAGCAGTACACAAGGGGCCTACAATGAGCAGTTCTTC.

This sequence joins TRBV9 and TRBJ2-1; perhaps TRBD1 as D (5 bases). The length of the CDR3 is 16 residues. Germline-derived CDR1 and CDR2 are SGDLS and YYNGEE. The V end was cut by 0 bases, the J end by 8 bases, with 18 bases between. DNA of the CDR3: TGTGCCAGCAGCGTAGTTGAAGGGGCGTGGTCCCATGAGCAGTTCTTC. Residues: CASSVVEGAWSHEQFF.

Note on this clone: The identical CDR3 is also encoded by other nucleotide sequences in the sample. V is TRBV18 and J is TRBJ1-5; 8 bases align to TRBD1. The CDR3 sequence is 16 residues long. V lost 3 bases, J lost 0 bases, and 4 bases stayed unmatched. The germline gives CDR1 KGHSH, CDR2 LQKENI. CDR3 sequence (DNA): TGTGCCAGCTCACCGGACAGGGCAGATAGCAATCAGCCCCAGCATTTT. Protein product: CASSPDRADSNQPQHF.

This sequence joins TRBV30 and TRBJ1-2; TRBD1 agrees at 7 bases. CDR1 is GTSNPN, CDR2 SVGIG, per germline (reference sequence). The CDR3 is 12 amino acids. The ends lost 7 bases at V and 8 bases at J; junction bases unmatched: 10. CDR3 sequence (DNA): TGTGCCTCACCCAGGGGGATGGCGGGCTACACCTTC. Its protein is CASPRGMAGYTF.

The CDR3 sequence: CATADRVNTGELFF. The CDR3 region has the DNA TGTGCCACAGCGGACAGGGTAAACACCGGGGAGCTGTTTTTT. The gene calls are TRBV9 and TRBJ2-2; 8 bases line up with TRBD1. CDR3 size: 14 residues. In germline, CDR1 is SGDLS, CDR2 YYNGEE. V was pared by 9 bases and J by 2 bases, with 6 bases of the junction left unmatched. Full variable domain (missing parts from reference TRBV9 and TRBJ2-2): DSGVTQTPKHLITATGQRVTLRCSPRSGDLSVYWYQQSLDQGLQFLIQYYNGEERAKGNILERFSAQQFPDLHSELNLSSLELGDSALYFCATADRVNTGELFFGEGSRLTVL.

This clone has just one count. The chain has TRBV10-1 and TRBJ1-2; D is unclear. The CDR3 extends over 13 amino acids. CDR1 is WNHNN, CDR2 SYGVQD, per germline (reference sequence). Trimming took 2 bases from V and 3 from J, leaving 7 bases between them. The CDR3: CASSERVDYGYTF. The CDR3 DNA reads TGCGCCAGCAGTGAGCGTGTCGACTATGGCTACACCTTC.